This TCR beta chain was captured by sequencing in a study of T cell clusters in autoimmune cytopenias. Study-level findings and limits: TRB repertoire shifts in secondary cytopenia and chronic lymphocytic leukemia mostly reflected lymphoma, not autoimmunity. A dominant lymphoma-associated repertoire apparently masked the cluster-lack signature in secondary cytopenia versus chronic lymphocytic leukemia.

By frequency, this clonotype is medium-sized. What it binds is unknown. Germline CDR1 and CDR2: SQVTM and ANQGSEA. The CDR3 has 11 residues. TRB rearrangements were amplified by touch-down multiplex PCR with mixed TRB-A/B primers. Reprocessing the multiplex PCR reads, TCRdb reports a single entry for every CDR3 protein and omits DNA. This sample's table has some 6,600 distinct CDR3 sequences. TRB amplification used around 0.25 ug of peripheral blood genomic DNA. Sequencing was done on a sample of peripheral blood. This clonotype originated in a human donor with an autoimmune cytopenia or autoimmune hepatitis (not recorded which). The gene calls are TRBV29-1 and TRBJ2-7. The CDR3 spells CSVVYSYEQYF.